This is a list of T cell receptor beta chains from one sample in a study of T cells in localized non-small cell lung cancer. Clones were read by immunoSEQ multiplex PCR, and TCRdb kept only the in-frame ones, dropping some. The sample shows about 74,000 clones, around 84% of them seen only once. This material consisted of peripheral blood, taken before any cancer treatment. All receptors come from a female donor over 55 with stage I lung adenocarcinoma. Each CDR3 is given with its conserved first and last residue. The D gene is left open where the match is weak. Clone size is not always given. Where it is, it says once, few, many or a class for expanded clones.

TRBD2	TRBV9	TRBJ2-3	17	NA	CASSVDPSGGARDTQYF	TGTGCCAGCAGCGTAGACCCTAGCGGGGGGGCCAGAGATACGCAGTATTTT
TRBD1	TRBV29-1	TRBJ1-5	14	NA	CSVSTGGSNQPQHF	TGCAGCGTTTCTACAGGGGGAAGCAATCAGCCCCAGCATTTT
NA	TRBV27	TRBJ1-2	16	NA	CASSPRAGLSNYGYTF	TGTGCCAGCAGTCCCCGGGCGGGGTTGTCGAACTATGGCTACACCTTC
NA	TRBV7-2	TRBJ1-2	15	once	CASSFTGPGNYGYTF	TGTGCCAGCAGCTTTACAGGGCCCGGCAACTATGGCTACACCTTC
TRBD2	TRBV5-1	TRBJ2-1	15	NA	CASSPGLAGINEQFF	TGCGCCAGCAGCCCGGGACTAGCGGGAATCAATGAGCAGTTCTTC
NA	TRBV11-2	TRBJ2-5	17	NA	CASSFLDAGQYQETQYF	TGTGCCAGCAGCTTCCTAGACGCCGGACAGTACCAAGAGACCCAGTACTTC
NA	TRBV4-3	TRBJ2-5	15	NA	CASSQDRQGGETQYF	TGCGCCAGCAGCCAAGACCGACAGGGAGGGGAGACCCAGTACTTC
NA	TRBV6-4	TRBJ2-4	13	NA	CASSEREGDIQYF	TGTGCCAGCAGTGAAAGGGAGGGGGACATTCAGTACTTC
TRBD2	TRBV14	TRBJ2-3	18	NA	CASRSRLAGHLSTDTQYF	TGTGCCAGCAGAAGCCGACTAGCGGGGCACCTGAGCACAGATACGCAGTATTTT
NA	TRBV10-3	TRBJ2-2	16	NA	CAIPGGAGLDTGELFF	TGTGCCATCCCCGGAGGGGCGGGATTAGACACCGGGGAGCTGTTTTTT
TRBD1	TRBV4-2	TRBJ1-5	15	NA	CASSQDRGIAQPQHF	TGTGCCAGCAGCCAAGACAGGGGGATTGCTCAGCCCCAGCATTTT
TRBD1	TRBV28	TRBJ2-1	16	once	CASRKGRSGGYNEQFF	TGTGCCAGCAGGAAGGGAAGGTCAGGGGGCTACAATGAGCAGTTCTTC
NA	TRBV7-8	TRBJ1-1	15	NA	CASSLVRSQSTEAFF	TGTGCCAGCAGCTTAGTTCGGTCCCAAAGCACTGAAGCTTTCTTT
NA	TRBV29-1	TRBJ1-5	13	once	CSVVEPGFGSQHF	TGCAGCGTTGTAGAGCCTGGGTTCGGGTCCCAGCATTTT
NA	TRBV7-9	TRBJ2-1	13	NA	CASLGRGRGEQFF	TGTGCCAGCCTGGGACGGGGGCGAGGTGAGCAGTTCTTC
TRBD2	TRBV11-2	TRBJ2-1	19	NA	CASSSRTVDSGRRYNEQFF	TGTGCCAGCAGCTCCCGGACAGTGGATAGCGGGAGACGGTACAATGAGCAGTTCTTC
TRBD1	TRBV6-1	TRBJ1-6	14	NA	CASSGTGQNSPLHF	TGTGCCAGCAGTGGGACAGGGCAAAATTCACCCCTCCACTTT
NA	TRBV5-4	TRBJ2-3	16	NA	CASSLWTNPSTDTQYF	TGTGCCAGCAGCTTGTGGACAAACCCTAGCACAGATACGCAGTATTTT
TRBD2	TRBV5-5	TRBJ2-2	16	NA	CASTLRPSGSLGELFF	TGTGCCAGCACCCTACGCCCTAGCGGGAGTTTAGGGGAGCTGTTTTTT
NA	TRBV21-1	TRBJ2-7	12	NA	CASSKARYEQYF	TGTGCCAGCAGCAAGGCTCGATACGAGCAGTACTTC
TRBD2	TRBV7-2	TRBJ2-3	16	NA	CAIQRGALLDTDTQYF	TGTGCCATCCAGCGGGGCGCCCTTTTGGATACAGATACGCAGTATTTT
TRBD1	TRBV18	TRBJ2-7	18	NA	CASSAVVRTGGYPVEQYF	TGTGCCAGTTCCGCCGTAGTCAGGACAGGGGGCTATCCGGTAGAGCAGTACTTC
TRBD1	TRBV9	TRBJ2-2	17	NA	CASSVAPDRGPAGELFF	TGTGCCAGCAGCGTAGCCCCGGACAGGGGTCCGGCCGGGGAGCTGTTTTTT
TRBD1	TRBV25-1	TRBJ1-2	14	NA	CASSLGQADYGYTF	TGTGCCAGCAGTCTGGGACAGGCCGACTATGGCTACACCTTC
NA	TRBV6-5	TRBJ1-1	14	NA	CASSYSTGNTEAFF	TGTGCCAGCAGTTACTCGACGGGGAACACTGAAGCTTTCTTT
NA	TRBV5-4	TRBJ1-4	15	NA	CASSPDSATNEKLFF	TGTGCCAGCAGCCCGGACAGTGCAACTAATGAAAAACTGTTTTTT
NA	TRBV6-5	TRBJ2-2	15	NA	CASSYQTTNTGELFF	TGTGCCAGCAGTTATCAGACAACGAACACCGGGGAGCTGTTTTTT
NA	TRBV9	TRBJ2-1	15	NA	CASSGPRGSYNEQFF	TGTGCCAGCAGCGGCCCTCGGGGCTCCTACAATGAGCAGTTCTTC
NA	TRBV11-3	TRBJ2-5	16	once	CASSSQLTGAQETQYF	TGTGCCAGCAGCTCTCAATTGACCGGGGCCCAAGAGACCCAGTACTTC
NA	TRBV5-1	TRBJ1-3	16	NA	CASSLGGLISGNTIYF	TGCGCCAGCAGCTTGGGGGGACTGATCTCTGGAAACACCATATATTTT
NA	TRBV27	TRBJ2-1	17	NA	CASSSDSAYNVYNEQFF	TGTGCCAGCAGCTCGGACTCGGCCTATAATGTCTACAATGAGCAGTTCTTC
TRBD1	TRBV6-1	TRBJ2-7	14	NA	CASSLDRGRIEQYF	TGTGCCAGCAGTTTGGACAGGGGGCGAATAGAGCAGTACTTC
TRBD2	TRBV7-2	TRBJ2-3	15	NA	CASSPPSGRTDTQYF	TGTGCCAGCAGCCCCCCTAGCGGCCGCACAGATACGCAGTATTTT
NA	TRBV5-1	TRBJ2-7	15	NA	CASSLNAGVPYEQYF	TGCGCCAGCAGCTTGAATGCAGGGGTCCCCTACGAGCAGTACTTC
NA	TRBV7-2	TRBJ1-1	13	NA	CASSLRGNTEAFF	TGTGCCAGCAGCTTGAGGGGGAACACTGAAGCTTTCTTT
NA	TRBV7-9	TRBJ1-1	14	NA	CASSHLRRDTEAFF	TGTGCCAGCAGCCACCTGCGCAGGGACACTGAAGCTTTCTTT
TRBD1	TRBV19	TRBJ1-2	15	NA	CASSIVGQGHYGYTF	TGTGCCAGTAGTATAGTTGGACAGGGACACTATGGCTACACCTTC
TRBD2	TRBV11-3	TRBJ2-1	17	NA	CASSPDTLAGGASEQFF	TGTGCCAGCAGCCCAGACACTCTAGCGGGAGGGGCTAGTGAGCAGTTCTTC
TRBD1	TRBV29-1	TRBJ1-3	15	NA	CSVKPQGRSGNTIYF	TGCAGCGTTAAACCACAGGGGCGCTCGGGAAACACCATATATTTT
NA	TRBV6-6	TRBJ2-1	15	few	CASRLLGSSYNEQFF	TGTGCCAGCAGATTACTAGGGAGCTCCTACAATGAGCAGTTCTTC
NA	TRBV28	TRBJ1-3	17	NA	CASSPLQGQSSGNTIYF	TGTGCCAGCAGTCCACTACAGGGCCAAAGCTCTGGAAACACCATATATTTT
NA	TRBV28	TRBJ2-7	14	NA	CASSLQAGHYEQYF	TGTGCCAGCAGTTTACAAGCGGGCCACTACGAGCAGTACTTC
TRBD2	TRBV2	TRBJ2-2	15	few	CASSEMTRGAGELFF	TGTGCCAGCAGTGAAATGACACGGGGGGCCGGGGAGCTGTTTTTT
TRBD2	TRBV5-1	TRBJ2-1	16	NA	CASSLGGLANYNEQFF	TGCGCCAGCAGCTTGGGGGGACTAGCTAATTACAATGAGCAGTTCTTC
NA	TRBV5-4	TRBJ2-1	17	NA	CASRSSMRVPSYNEQFF	TGTGCCAGCAGGTCAAGTATGAGGGTTCCTTCCTACAATGAGCAGTTCTTC
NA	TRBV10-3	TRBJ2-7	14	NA	CAISESERVGEQYF	TGTGCCATCAGTGAGTCGGAAAGGGTGGGCGAGCAGTACTTC